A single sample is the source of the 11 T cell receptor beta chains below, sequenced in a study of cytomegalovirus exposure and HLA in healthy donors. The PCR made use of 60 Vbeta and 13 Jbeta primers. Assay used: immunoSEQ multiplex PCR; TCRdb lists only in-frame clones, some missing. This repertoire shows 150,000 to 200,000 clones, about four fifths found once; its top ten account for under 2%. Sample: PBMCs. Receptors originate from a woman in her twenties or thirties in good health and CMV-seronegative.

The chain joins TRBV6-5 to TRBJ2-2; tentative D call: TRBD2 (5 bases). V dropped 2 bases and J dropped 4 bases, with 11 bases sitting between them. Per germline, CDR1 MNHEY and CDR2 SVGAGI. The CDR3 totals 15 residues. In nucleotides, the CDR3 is TGTGCCAGCAGTTACGTCGGGGAAGGCACCGGGGAGCTGTTTTTT. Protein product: CASSYVGEGTGELFF.

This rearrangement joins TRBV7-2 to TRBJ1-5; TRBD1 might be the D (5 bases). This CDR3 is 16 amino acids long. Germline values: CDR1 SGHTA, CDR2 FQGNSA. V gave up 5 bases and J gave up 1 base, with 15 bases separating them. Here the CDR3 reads CASSHPGRDSNQPQHF. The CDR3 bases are TGTGCCAGCAGCCACCCCGGGAGGGACAGCAATCAGCCCCAGCATTTT.

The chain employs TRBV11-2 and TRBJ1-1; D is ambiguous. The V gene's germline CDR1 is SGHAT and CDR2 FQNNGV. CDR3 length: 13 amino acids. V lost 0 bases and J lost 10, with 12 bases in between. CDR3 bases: TGTGCCAGCAGCTTAGACTTCCTCCCCAGAGCTTTCTTT. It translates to CASSLDFLPRAFF.

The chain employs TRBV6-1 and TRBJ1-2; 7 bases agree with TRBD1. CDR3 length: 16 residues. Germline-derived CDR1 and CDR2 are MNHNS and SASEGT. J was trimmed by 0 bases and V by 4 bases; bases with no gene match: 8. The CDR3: CASSASGTATNYGYTF. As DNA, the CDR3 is TGTGCCAGCAGTGCCTCCGGGACAGCCACTAACTATGGCTACACCTTC.

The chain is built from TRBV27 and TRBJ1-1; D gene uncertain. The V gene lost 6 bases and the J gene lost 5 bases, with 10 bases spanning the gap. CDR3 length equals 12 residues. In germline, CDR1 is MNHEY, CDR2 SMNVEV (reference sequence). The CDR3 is CASSPTETEAFF. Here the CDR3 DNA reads TGTGCCAGCAGCCCCACAGAAACTGAAGCTTTCTTT.

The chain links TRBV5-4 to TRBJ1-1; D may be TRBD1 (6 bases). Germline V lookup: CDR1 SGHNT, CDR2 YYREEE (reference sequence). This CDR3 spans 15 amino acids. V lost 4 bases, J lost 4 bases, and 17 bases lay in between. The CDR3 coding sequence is TGTGCCAGCAGCCCGGACAGTTCCCGGAGCACTGAAGCTTTCTTT. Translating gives CASSPDSSRSTEAFF.

Here the CDR3 reads CASSPLPGLTYEQYF. CDR3 nucleotide sequence: TGTGCCAGCAGTCCCCTCCCGGGACTTACCTACGAGCAGTACTTC. The V and J genes are TRBV6-5 and TRBJ2-7, with D possibly being TRBD2 (6 bases). Germline lookup yields CDR1 MNHEY and CDR2 SVGAGI. V shed 5 bases and J shed 2 bases, with 16 bases lying between them. The CDR3 covers 15 residues.

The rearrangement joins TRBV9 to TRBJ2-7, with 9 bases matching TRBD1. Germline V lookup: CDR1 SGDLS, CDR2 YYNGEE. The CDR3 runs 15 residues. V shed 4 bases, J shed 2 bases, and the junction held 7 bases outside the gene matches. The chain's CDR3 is CASSTGQGLTYEQYF. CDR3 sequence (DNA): TGTGCCAGCAGCACCGGACAGGGGCTTACCTACGAGCAGTACTTC.

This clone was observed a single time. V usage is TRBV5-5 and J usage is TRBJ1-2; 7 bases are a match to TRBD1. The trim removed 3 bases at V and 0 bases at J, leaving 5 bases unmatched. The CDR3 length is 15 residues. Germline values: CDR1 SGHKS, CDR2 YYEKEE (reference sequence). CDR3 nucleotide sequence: TGTGCCAGCAGCTGGGGGACAGCGCCTAACTATGGCTACACCTTC. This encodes CASSWGTAPNYGYTF. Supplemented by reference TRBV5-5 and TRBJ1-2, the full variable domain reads DAGVTQSPTHLIKTRGQQVTLRCSPISGHKSVSWYQQVLGQGPQFIFQYYEKEERGRGNFPDRFSARQFPNYSSELNVNALLLGDSALYLCASSWGTAPNYGYTFGSGTRLTVV.

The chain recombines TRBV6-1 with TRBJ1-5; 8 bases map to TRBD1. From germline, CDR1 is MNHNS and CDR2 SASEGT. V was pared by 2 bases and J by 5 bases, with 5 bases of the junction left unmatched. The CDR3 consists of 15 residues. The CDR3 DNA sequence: TGTGCCAGCAGTGAACAGGGACAGGTTTATCAGCCCCAGCATTTT. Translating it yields CASSEQGQVYQPQHF.

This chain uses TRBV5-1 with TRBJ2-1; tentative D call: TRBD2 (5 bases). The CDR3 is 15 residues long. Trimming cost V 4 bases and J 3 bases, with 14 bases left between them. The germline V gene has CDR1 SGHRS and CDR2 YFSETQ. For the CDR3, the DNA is TGCGCCAGCAGCCGCGACTCGGCGGGCTACAATGAGCAGTTCTTC. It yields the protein CASSRDSAGYNEQFF.